Here is one TCR beta chain with its context. This sample was taken from a study of blood T cell repertoires in COVID-19. The overall study: Acute and convalescent COVID-19 specimens originated in the United States, Italy and Spain. Sample material is recorded as cDNA or gDNA derived from T cells, B-cell-depleted T cells, or PBMCs.

CDR1 and CDR2 from the germline V gene are SGHRS and YFSETQ. The CDR3 length is 16 residues. With 0 bases clipped from V and 5 bases from J, the junction kept 3 bases outside the gene matches. Original handling: It was from reference gene primer amplification that nucleated cell counts were estimated. The method was immunoSEQ multiplex PCR; TCRdb's version includes in-frame clones alone and lacks a portion of them. V and J calls and clone size are given by that table; D and trimming were obtained from the DNA. The data contain around 100,000 clones, about 89% of them singletons. The genes are TRBV5-1 and TRBJ2-7; 15 bases line up with TRBD2. Sequenced sample: peripheral blood. The sequence was obtained from a woman in her fifties or sixties with acute or convalescent COVID-19. CDR3 loop: CASSLGTSGRGHEQYF. The CDR3 DNA reads as TGCGCCAGCAGCTTGGGGACTAGCGGGAGGGGCCACGAGCAGTACTTC.